These T cell receptor beta chains were read from a single sample in a study of control samples from healthy donors and cancer patients. The method was immunoSEQ multiplex PCR; TCRdb's version includes in-frame clones alone and lacks a portion of them. The table lists 130,000 to 150,000 clones, 80% to 95% of them singletons. What was sequenced was blood. These receptors were obtained from a man aged 25 to 40 in good health. Each CDR3 is given with its conserved first and last residue. A D gene is named only where the DNA matches it firmly. For some rows the clone size is stated as once, few or many, or as a class when expanded; others skip it.

>TRBV4-3|once|TRBD2|TRBJ2-7
CASSQEPPWTSGVYEQYF
TGCGCCAGCAGCCAAGAACCCCCGTGGACTAGCGGGGTTTACGAGCAGTACTTC
>TRBV21-1|-|-|TRBJ1-5
CASRSRPQHF
TGTGCCAGCAGGAGCCGGCCCCAGCATTTT
>TRBV4-3|-|-|TRBJ1-2
CASSQEGVGGYTF
TGCGCCAGCAGCCAAGAAGGGGTCGGGGGCTACACCTTC
>TRBV2|once|-|TRBJ2-2
CATSGREVTGELFF
TGTGCCACGTCGGGCAGGGAGGTCACCGGGGAGCTGTTTTTT
>TRBV3-1/TRBV3-2|-|TRBD1|TRBJ2-5
CASSQPGQGVGETQYF
TGTGCCAGCAGCCAGCCGGGACAGGGGGTGGGAGAGACCCAGTACTTC
>TRBV30|-|-|TRBJ2-1
CAWSVQGYNEQFF
TGTGCCTGGAGTGTCCAGGGATACAATGAGCAGTTCTTC
>TRBV28|-|-|TRBJ1-1
CASSPVLGVYTEAFF
TGTGCCAGCAGCCCTGTTCTGGGTGTGTACACTGAAGCTTTCTTT
>TRBV27|-|TRBD2|TRBJ2-1
CASSSQGRPGLAANNEQFF
TGTGCCAGCAGTTCCCAAGGCCGACCGGGACTAGCGGCCAACAATGAGCAGTTCTTC
>TRBV15|-|TRBD2|TRBJ2-2
CATRVSGTNTGELFF
TGTGCCACCAGGGTTAGCGGGACGAACACCGGGGAGCTGTTTTTT
>TRBV4-1|-|TRBD2|TRBJ2-1
CASSQEGLAGEQFF
TGCGCCAGCAGCCAAGAAGGACTAGCGGGAGAGCAGTTCTTC
>TRBV30|-|-|TRBJ2-1
CAWDGQYNEQFF
TGTGCCTGGGATGGACAGTACAATGAGCAGTTCTTC
>TRBV2|once|TRBD1|TRBJ2-2
CAGHDRATGELFF
TGTGCCGGCCACGACAGGGCGACCGGGGAGCTGTTTTTT
>TRBV2|-|-|TRBJ2-1
CAIKVTSAYNEQFF
TGTGCCATCAAGGTAACAAGCGCCTACAATGAGCAGTTCTTC
>TRBV11-3|-|-|TRBJ2-1
CASSLGVQRARPHEQFF
TGTGCCAGCAGCTTAGGCGTCCAGCGGGCGAGACCACATGAGCAGTTCTTC
>TRBV5-4|-|-|TRBJ2-7
CASSSKSMSAEQYF
TGTGCCAGCAGTTCCAAAAGTATGTCCGCCGAGCAGTACTTC
>TRBV29-1|once|-|TRBJ1-2
CSVDGVEINYGYTF
TGCAGCGTTGACGGGGTGGAAATTAACTATGGCTACACCTTC
>TRBV7-3|-|TRBD2|TRBJ2-1
CASSSSGRAYNEQFF
TGTGCCAGCAGCTCTAGCGGGAGGGCCTACAATGAGCAGTTCTTC
>TRBV5-1|-|-|TRBJ2-4
CASSLNGATKNIQYF
TGCGCCAGCAGCTTGAACGGGGCCACCAAAAACATTCAGTACTTC
>TRBV6-6|-|TRBD1|TRBJ2-3
CASSRTGPDGQYF
TGTGCCAGCAGCAGGACAGGGCCTGATGGGCAGTATTTT
>TRBV19|-|TRBD2|TRBJ2-1
CASSMGGRGNEQFF
TGTGCCAGTAGTATGGGCGGGAGGGGAAATGAGCAGTTCTTC
>TRBV6-5|-|-|TRBJ2-2
CASTGAAHTGELFF
TGTGCCAGCACTGGGGCCGCGCACACCGGGGAGCTGTTTTTT
>TRBV9|-|-|TRBJ1-4
CASSVEAGVGEKLFF
TGTGCCAGCAGCGTAGAGGCAGGGGTGGGTGAAAAACTGTTTTTT
>TRBV7-9|-|-|TRBJ2-3
CAAGSGPTDTQYF
TGTGCAGCGGGTAGCGGCCCCACAGATACGCAGTATTTT
>TRBV5-4|-|-|TRBJ1-1
CASSLGGQSGTEAFF
TGTGCCAGCAGCTTGGGGGGGCAGTCGGGCACTGAAGCTTTCTTT
>TRBV18|-|-|TRBJ1-3
CASAQGSGNTIYF
TGTGCCAGCGCACAGGGAAGTGGAAACACCATATATTTT
>TRBV5-4|-|-|TRBJ2-1
CASSLVGSAGPSQFF
TGTGCCAGCAGCTTGGTAGGGTCAGCGGGCCCATCCCAGTTCTTC
>TRBV4-2|-|-|TRBJ2-3
CASSPRLETSTDTQYF
TGTGCCAGCAGCCCCCGTCTAGAGACTAGCACAGATACGCAGTATTTT
>TRBV27|-|TRBD2|TRBJ2-1
CASSLVVVGEGNNEQFF
TGTGCCAGCAGTTTAGTGGTGGTAGGGGAGGGGAACAATGAGCAGTTCTTC
>TRBV18|-|-|TRBJ2-7
CASSPPSRQRYEQYF
TGTGCCAGCTCACCACCGTCGAGACAGCGCTACGAGCAGTACTTC
>TRBV14|-|-|TRBJ1-1
CASSQEFRREAEAFF
TGTGCCAGCAGCCAAGAGTTCCGCAGGGAGGCTGAAGCTTTCTTT
>TRBV9|-|TRBD1|TRBJ1-2
CASSVGTANNYGYTF
TGTGCCAGCAGCGTGGGGACAGCCAATAACTATGGCTACACCTTC
>TRBV6-6|-|-|TRBJ1-5
CASSYSGWASQHF
TGTGCCAGCAGCTACTCGGGATGGGCGTCCCAGCATTTT
>TRBV7-8|-|-|TRBJ2-5
CASSPRTRNVKETQYF
TGTGCCAGCAGCCCAAGGACAAGGAACGTTAAAGAGACCCAGTACTTC
>TRBV11-3|-|TRBD1|TRBJ1-1
CASSLPQGPGTEAFF
TGTGCCAGCAGCCTCCCACAGGGGCCTGGGACTGAAGCTTTCTTT
>TRBV25-1|-|-|TRBJ2-3
CASSESTDTQYF
TGTGCCAGCAGTGAATCGACAGATACGCAGTATTTT
>TRBV13|-|TRBD2|TRBJ2-1
CASSPRTSGRISEQFF
TGTGCCAGCAGCCCCCGGACTAGCGGGAGAATAAGTGAGCAGTTCTTC